This T cell receptor beta chain was retrieved from a study of T cell responses to AZD1222 COVID-19 vaccine. Whole-study results and caveats: After two AZD1222 doses, spike-specific TCR breadth and depth rose versus day 0. White British people made up most donors, females outnumbered males, and clonal diversity was possibly underestimated.

Data came from immunoSEQ multiplex PCR; TCRdb stores just in-frame clones and leaves some out. The sample contains 130,000 or so clones, about 86% of which appear only once. On this clone itself: Its antigen remains unknown.

Second-dose recipients at about 4 or about 12 weeks were treated as one pooled group. Sample: peripheral blood, taken 28 days after the second AZD1222 dose. This TCR was sampled from an adult who received the AZD1222 COVID-19 vaccine.

The CDR3: CASSEAWSGNTIYF. DNA for the CDR3: TGTGCCAGCAGTGAAGCGTGGAGCGGAAACACCATATATTTT. V is TRBV6-1 and J is TRBJ1-3, with D unresolved. The V gene's germline CDR1 is MNHNS and CDR2 SASEGT. V lost 0 bases, J lost 4 bases, and 7 bases lay in between. This CDR3 has 14 residues.